The 32 T cell receptor beta chains given below trace back to one sample, sequenced in a study of CD8+CD57+ T cells in acquired aplastic anemia. TCR beta VDJ and CDR3 profiles were obtained from a genomic DNA template. Each CDR3 protein is one row after TCRdb ran MiXCR on the reads. The sample holds under 500,000 distinct CDR3 sequences, less than 35% seen once. Patients picked for sequencing had shown CD8+CD57+ cell expansion detected by flow cytometry. Sample: sorted CD4+, CD8+, or CD8+CD57+ T cells (not recorded which) from PBMCs. The receptors derive from a human donor with aplastic anemia.

This clonotype was observed a few times. This may come from a read error, since a much larger clone is one base off. The chain uses TRBV20-1 and TRBJ1-2; D unclear. Germline lookup yields CDR1 DFQATT and CDR2 SNEGSKA (reference sequence). This CDR3 has 12 residues. Written as DNA, the CDR3 is TGCAGTGCTAGGTCCAGTGGCTATGGCCACACCTTC. Its protein product is CSARSSGYGHTF.

This clonotype was recorded a few times. This may be a read error: a much more frequent sequence differs by one nucleotide. V and J are TRBV20-1 and TRBJ2-7; 12 bases are shared with TRBD2. The CDR3 is 14 residues long. The trim removed 6 bases at V and 2 bases at J, leaving 5 bases unmatched. Germline V gene lookup returns CDR1 DFQATT and CDR2 SNEGSKA (reference sequence). This chain's CDR3 is CSADLAGGPYEQYF. CDR3 nucleotides: TGCAGTGCAGATCTAGCGGGAGGGCCCTACGAGCAGTACTTC.

This clonotype was observed many times. This chain links TRBV10-1 with TRBJ2-3; 9 positions agree with TRBD2. CDR1 is WNHNN, CDR2 SYGVQD, per germline (reference sequence). The CDR3 spans 17 residues. The V gene end was trimmed by 1 base and the J gene end by 7 bases; junction bases not matched to a gene: 12. CDR3 amino acids: CASSELSSGTSSYTQYF. The CDR3 nucleotides read TGCGCCAGCAGTGAGTTGTCGTCGGGGACTAGCTCTTATACGCAGTATTTT.

Comments on this clonotype: Given a much more abundant clone one base away, this may be a read error. The J gene is TRBJ1-5, the V gene TRBV19, with TRBD1 as a possible D gene (6 bases). The CDR3 is made up of 15 amino acids. Trimming shortened V by 9 bases and J by 3 bases, and 18 bases separated the two germline ends. Germline values: CDR1 LNHDA, CDR2 SQIVND (reference sequence). This chain's CDR3 is CASSLGQFNNQPQHF. CDR3 DNA sequence: TGTGCCAGCAGCCTAGGACAGTTCAACAATCAGCCCCAGCATTTT. Using reference TRBV19 and TRBJ1-5 for the parts outside the CDR3, the full variable domain is DGGITQSPKYLFRKEGQNVTLSCEQNLNHDAMYWYRQDPGQGLRLIYYSQIVNDFQKGDIAEGYSVSREKKESFPLTVTSAQKNPTAFYLCASSLGQFNNQPQHFGDGTRLSIL.

This chain uses TRBV29-1 with TRBJ2-5; the match to TRBD1 covers 12 bases. This CDR3 spans 15 amino acids. Germline V gene sequence: CDR1 SQVTM, CDR2 ANQGSEA. J was trimmed by 5 bases and V by 5 bases; bases with no gene match: 9. The CDR3 sequence is CSVSLGGQGAETQYF. The CDR3 DNA reads as TGCAGCGTTTCCCTCGGGGGACAGGGGGCTGAGACCCAGTACTTC.

The table lists this clonotype with many counts. The chain combines TRBV4-2 with TRBJ1-2, with TRBD1 identical over 7 bases. The junction had 4 bases not matched to a gene; V was cut back by 1 base and J by 2 bases. CDR1 and CDR2 (germline): LGHNA, YNFKEQ. This CDR3 has 15 residues. CDR3 nucleotides: TGTGCCAGCAGCCAAGGATGGGACAGAAACTATGGCTACACCTTC. Its translation: CASSQGWDRNYGYTF.

The CDR3 DNA is TGTGCCACCAGCAGTGGGATTGGAGGGGGAAACTATGGCTACACCTTC. Its translation: CATSSGIGGGNYGYTF. This chain links TRBV15 with TRBJ1-2; tentative D call: TRBD1 (6 bases). This CDR3 spans 16 amino acids. CDR1 LNHNV and CDR2 YYDKDF come from the germline V gene (reference sequence). Trimming shortened V by 3 bases and J by 2 bases, and 16 bases separated the two germline ends.

This clonotype was detected many times. The rearrangement joins TRBV19 to TRBJ1-1; D gene uncertain. Germline V CDR1 and CDR2: LNHDA, SQIVND (reference sequence). The germline V and J ends were trimmed by 4 bases and 8 bases, with 14 bases remaining between them. CDR3 length: 13 residues. CDR3 protein: CASSTRPDLEAFF. Written as DNA, the CDR3 is TGTGCCAGTAGTACGCGTCCGGATTTGGAAGCTTTCTTT.

This clonotype came up many times. The chain is built from TRBV4-2 and TRBJ2-3; no clear D. V lost 1 base to trimming and J lost 4 bases, with 15 bases between them. CDR3 size: 16 residues. Germline V gene sequence: CDR1 LGHNA, CDR2 YNFKEQ. The CDR3 is CASSQVPWTDPDTQYF. CDR3 nucleotides: TGTGCCAGCAGCCAAGTACCCTGGACCGATCCAGATACGCAGTATTTT.

In this sample, this clonotype turned up a few times. One end of the junction does not line up with germline, which may come from a read error. The J gene is TRBJ1-2, the V gene TRBV3-1; D not resolved. This CDR3 is built from 13 residues. The V gene's germline CDR1 is LGHDT and CDR2 YNNKEL (reference sequence). DNA for the CDR3: TGTGCCAGCAGCCCCTCTGTGGGATATGGCCACACCTTC. Its translation is CASSPSVGYGHTF.

The rearrangement joins TRBV27 to TRBJ2-7, with 7 bases lining up with TRBD1. CDR3 length: 13 residues. Losses at the gene ends were 2 bases for V and 6 bases for J; bases not matched to a gene: 4. Per the germline V gene, CDR1 is MNHEY and CDR2 is SMNVEV (reference sequence). The CDR3 protein is CASSLVGGGEQYF. CDR3 bases: TGTGCCAGCAGTTTAGTAGGGGGCGGCGAGCAGTACTTC.

This clonotype came up a few times. The chain has TRBV20-1 and TRBJ2-4; TRBD2 aligns across 11 bases. The CDR3 has 15 amino acids. V was pared by 6 bases and J by 8 bases, with 12 bases of the junction left unmatched. Germline CDR1 and CDR2: DFQATT and SNEGSKA (reference sequence). CDR3 nucleotides: TGCAGTGCGGGGGGTAGCGGGAGGGCCAGTTACATTCAGTACTTC. This encodes CSAGGSGRASYIQYF.

Only a few counts were recorded for this clonotype. V gene TRBV3-1 combines with J gene TRBJ2-7; D is possibly TRBD1 (6 bases). The V and J ends lost 5 bases and 2 bases respectively, with 10 bases between them. CDR1 is LGHDT and CDR2 is YNNKEL in the germline V gene (reference sequence). The CDR3 is 13 residues long. DNA for the CDR3: TGTGCCAGCAGCAGCAGGGGTACCTACGAGCAGTACTTC. Translation gives CASSSRGTYEQYF.

As concerns this clonotype: This could be a read error, since a much larger clone is one nucleotide away. This rearrangement joins TRBV25-1 to TRBJ1-6, with unresolved D. Per germline, CDR1 MGHDK and CDR2 SYGVNS. Trimming removed 6 bases at V and 10 bases at J, with 22 bases between. The CDR3 has 16 residues. CDR3 region: CASSPREEDPRSPLHF. CDR3 nucleotides: TGTGCCAGCAGCCCGCGGGAAGAAGATCCTCGCTCACCCCTCCACTTT.

This clonotype has only a few counts. J is TRBJ1-1 and V is TRBV25-1, with no clear D. The V and J ends lost 8 bases and 0 bases respectively, with 10 bases between them. Germline V gives CDR1 MGHDK, CDR2 SYGVNS. The CDR3 has 13 residues. For the CDR3, the DNA is TGTGCCAGCGGGTCTTTCATGAACACTGAAGCTTTCTTT. Translating gives CASGSFMNTEAFF.

V and J are TRBV15 and TRBJ2-7; 10 nucleotides line up with TRBD1. This CDR3 is 15 amino acids long. Germline values: CDR1 LNHNV, CDR2 YYDKDF (reference sequence). The trim removed 3 bases at V and 3 bases at J, leaving 5 bases unmatched. Here the CDR3 DNA reads TGTGCCACCAGCAGCATGGGACAGGGGTACTACGAGCAGTACTTC. Translated: CATSSMGQGYYEQYF.

About this clonotype: Since a much larger clone is just one base distant, this may be a read error. The chain recombines TRBV24-1 with TRBJ2-1, with 11 bases identical to TRBD1. This CDR3 has 15 amino acids. Germline V gene lookup returns CDR1 KGHDR and CDR2 SFDVKD. V shed 4 bases, J shed 7 bases, and the junction held 5 bases outside the gene matches. The CDR3 nucleotides are TGTGCCACCAGTGACACCGGACAGGGGGCTAATGAGCAGTTCTTC. This sequence encodes CATSDTGQGANEQFF.

V is TRBV19 and J is TRBJ1-2; 9 positions match TRBD1. The V segment lost 3 bases and the J segment 6 bases; nucleotides outside the gene matches: 5. Germline V CDR1 and CDR2: LNHDA, SQIVND (reference sequence). CDR3 length: 14 amino acids. CDR3 bases: TGTGCCAGTAGTATCCCGGGACAGGGAAATGGCTACACCTTC. Amino acid sequence: CASSIPGQGNGYTF.

V is TRBV7-2 and J is TRBJ1-1; D unclear. The V end was cut by 5 bases, the J end by 5 bases, with 15 bases between. Germline V gene lookup returns CDR1 SGHTA and CDR2 FQGNSA. The CDR3 sequence is 14 residues long. CDR3 nucleotide sequence: TGTGCCAGCAGCCGGGAAGGTTTTGGGACTGAAGCTTTCTTT. Translation: CASSREGFGTEAFF.

This clonotype was seen at least ten times. This chain uses TRBV11-1 with TRBJ1-6; no clear D gene. Germline assignment: CDR1 SGHAT and CDR2 FQDESV (reference sequence). This CDR3 has 14 amino acids. V was pared by 5 bases and J by 14 bases, with 19 bases between. The CDR3 sequence: CASSVNTATTALHF. The CDR3 DNA sequence: TGTGCCAGCAGCGTAAATACGGCCACCACGGCCCTCCACTTT. Supplemented by reference TRBV11-1 and TRBJ1-6, the full variable domain reads EAEVAQSPRYKITEKSQAVAFWCDPISGHATLYWYRQILGQGPELLVQFQDESVVDDSQLPKDRFSAERLKGVDSTLKIQPAELGDSAMYLCASSVNTATTALHFGNGTRLTVT.

The chain uses TRBV5-6 and TRBJ2-1, with D perhaps given as TRBD1 or TRBD2 (5 bases each). Germline V gene sequence: CDR1 SGHDT, CDR2 YYEEEE. The CDR3 is made up of 13 amino acids. Trimming shortened V by 0 bases and J by 8 bases, and 9 bases separated the two germline ends. The CDR3 sequence is CASSLGGFHEQFF. The CDR3 region has the DNA TGTGCCAGCAGCTTGGGGGGGTTTCATGAGCAGTTCTTC. Using reference TRBV5-6 and TRBJ2-1 for the parts outside the CDR3, the full variable domain is DAGVTQSPTHLIKTRGQQVTLRCSPKSGHDTVSWYQQALGQGPQFIFQYYEEEERQRGNFPDRFSGHQFPNYSSELNVNALLLGDSALYLCASSLGGFHEQFFGPGTRLTVL.

This clonotype came up a few times. This chain uses TRBV20-1 with TRBJ2-1; 11 positions match TRBD2. The CDR3 runs to 15 residues. Germline V lookup: CDR1 DFQATT, CDR2 SNEGSKA (reference sequence). Trimming removed 6 bases from V and 8 bases from J; junction bases left unmatched: 12. DNA of the CDR3: TGCAGTGCAACTCAGACTAGCGGGACCTTCGATGAGCAGTTCTTC. This encodes CSATQTSGTFDEQFF.

This clonotype was seen ten or more times. V usage is TRBV24-1 and J usage is TRBJ2-5; D possibly corresponds to TRBD1 (5 bases). Germline V gene sequence: CDR1 KGHDR, CDR2 SFDVKD. V lost 5 bases and J lost 5, with 8 bases in between. The CDR3 spans 12 residues. CDR3 in DNA: TGTGCCACCAGTGTGGACATGGAGACCCAGTACTTC. As protein: CATSVDMETQYF.

About this clonotype: Since no conserved phenylalanine or tryptophan closes the CDR3, a read error is the likely cause. This chain links TRBV12-3 or TRBV12-4 with TRBJ1-5, with 9 bases matching TRBD1. This CDR3 is 17 amino acids long. V shed 6 bases and J 2 bases; nucleotides not matched to a gene: 11. The CDR3: CASRGTGSAIRNQPQHL. The DNA of the CDR3 is TGTGCCAGCAGAGGGACAGGGAGTGCGATACGCAATCAGCCCCAGCATCTT.

V and J are TRBV6-4 and TRBJ2-3, with no clear D. CDR3 length: 16 amino acids. The germline CDR1 and CDR2 sequences are MRHNA and SNTAGT. Trimming removed 2 bases at V and 3 bases at J, with 15 bases between. In DNA form, the CDR3 reads TGTGCCAGCAGTGACATTGGAGTTGGGTTAACAGATACGCAGTATTTT. This encodes CASSDIGVGLTDTQYF.

CDR3 nucleotides: TGTGCCAGCAGCGTAGGTTCAGGAGGGATAGGCACTGAAGCTTTCTTT. Protein: CASSVGSGGIGTEAFF. The chain has TRBV9 and TRBJ1-1; no clear D gene. Germline V gene lookup returns CDR1 SGDLS and CDR2 YYNGEE. CDR3 length equals 16 residues. V was trimmed by 0 bases and J by 4 bases, leaving 16 bases between them.

About this clonotype itself: With a much larger clone just one base away, this may be a read error. This sequence joins TRBV19 and TRBJ2-7; 7 positions agree with TRBD2. Germline V CDR1 and CDR2: LNHDA, SQIVND (reference sequence). The CDR3 covers 13 residues. The V gene end was trimmed by 3 bases and the J gene end by 2 bases; junction bases not matched to a gene: 1. The CDR3 reads CASSIAGAYEQYF. In DNA, the CDR3 is TGTGCCAGTAGTATTGCGGGGGCCTACGAGCAGTACTTC.

In its sample, this clonotype was seen a few times. This rearrangement joins TRBV20-1 to TRBJ1-1, with a tentative D call TRBD1 (5 bases). Germline-derived CDR1 and CDR2 are DFQATT and SNEGSKA (reference sequence). The CDR3 covers 13 residues. V was clipped by 6 bases and J by 3 bases, with 14 bases between them. Written as DNA, the CDR3 is TGCAGTGCAAGGGACCTAGGGGACACTGAAGCTTTCTTT. Amino acid sequence: CSARDLGDTEAFF.

The sample holds many counts of this clonotype. The chain couples TRBV9 to TRBJ1-5; the D gene is possibly TRBD1 (6 bases). The CDR3 runs to 14 residues. Germline CDR1 and CDR2: SGDLS and YYNGEE. Trimming cost V 5 bases and J 2 bases, with 11 bases left between them. The CDR3 loop is CASSVGGGNQPQHF. In DNA, the CDR3 is TGTGCCAGCAGTGTCGGGGGCGGCAATCAGCCCCAGCATTTT. The complete variable domain, with remaining parts taken from reference TRBV9 and TRBJ1-5, reads DSGVTQTPKHLITATGQRVTLRCSPRSGDLSVYWYQQSLDQGLQFLIQYYNGEERAKGNILERFSAQQFPDLHSELNLSSLELGDSALYFCASSVGGGNQPQHFGDGTRLSIL.

This clonotype came up many times. The CDR3 loop is CSARAGTGYEQYF. The CDR3 DNA is TGCAGTGCTAGAGCGGGGACAGGGTACGAGCAGTACTTC. This chain uses TRBV20-1 with TRBJ2-7, with 9 bases identical to TRBD1. CDR3 length: 13 residues. V dropped 1 base and J dropped 4; count of bases not matched to a gene: 2. Germline V gene lookup returns CDR1 DFQATT and CDR2 SNEGSKA (reference sequence).

This clonotype was seen a handful of times. This chain links TRBV7-8 with TRBJ1-1, with 7 bases matching TRBD1. Germline trimming cut 1 base from V and 1 base from J; bases unmatched to any gene: 3. CDR3 length: 15 residues. The germline CDR1 and CDR2 sequences are SGHVS and FQNEAQ. The CDR3 DNA is TGTGCCAGCAGCTTAGTGTCAGGGGGGAACACTGAAGCTTTCTTT. Encoded protein: CASSLVSGGNTEAFF.

The chain combines TRBV7-8 with TRBJ2-2, with 8 bases aligning to TRBD1. Unmatched junction bases numbered 6, after V lost 5 bases and J lost 1 base. This CDR3 region has 16 residues. Germline V gene sequence: CDR1 SGHVS, CDR2 FQNEAQ. Here the CDR3 DNA reads TGTGCCAGCAGCACAAGGACAGGGCGGAACACCGGGGAGCTGTTTTTT. It translates to CASSTRTGRNTGELFF.